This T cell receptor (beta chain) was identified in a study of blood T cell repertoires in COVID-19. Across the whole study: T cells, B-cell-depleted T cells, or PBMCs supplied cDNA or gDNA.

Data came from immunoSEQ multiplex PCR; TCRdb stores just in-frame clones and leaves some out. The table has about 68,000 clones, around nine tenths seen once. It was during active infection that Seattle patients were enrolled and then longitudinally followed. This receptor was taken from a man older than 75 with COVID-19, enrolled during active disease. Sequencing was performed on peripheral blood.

Here the CDR3 reads CASRQVGTNEKLFF. DNA of the CDR3: TGTGCCAGTAGGCAGGTCGGAACTAATGAAAAACTGTTTTTT. This sequence joins TRBV19 and TRBJ1-4; D remains unclear. This CDR3 spans 14 amino acids. Germline V gives CDR1 LNHDA, CDR2 SQIVND (reference sequence). Trimming stripped 6 bases from V and 1 base from J, with 9 bases between.